This entry concerns a single T cell receptor beta chain. The target antigen is unknown. Germline values: CDR1 SQVTM, CDR2 ANQGSEA. Unmatched junction bases numbered 12, after V lost 0 bases and J lost 4 bases. The CDR3 is 16 amino acids. This entry belongs to a study of CD8+ T cells in alopecia areata. Study results and caveats: There were also resident alphabeta T cells of normal skin sequenced in scalp samples. Affected scalp, especially in alopecia totalis/universalis, had a higher clonality than normal scalp did.

The sequencing template was cDNA reverse transcribed from extracted RNA. Sequencing used immunoSEQ multiplex PCR; TCRdb keeps in-frame clones, though not all of them. The repertoire has about 34,000 clones, approximately 60% of them found once; the top ten carry under 40%. Cell sorting was applied to PBMCs, and CD4+ and CD8+ T cells were collected. V usage is TRBV29-1 and J usage is TRBJ2-7; 7 bases align to TRBD2. This clonotype originated in a human donor with alopecia areata. Sequenced sample: NKG2D-high CD8+ T cells sorted from blood. The CDR3 sequence is CSVEEGSAGLYYEQYF. CDR3 DNA: TGCAGCGTTGAAGAGGGCTCAGCGGGACTGTATTACGAGCAGTACTTC.